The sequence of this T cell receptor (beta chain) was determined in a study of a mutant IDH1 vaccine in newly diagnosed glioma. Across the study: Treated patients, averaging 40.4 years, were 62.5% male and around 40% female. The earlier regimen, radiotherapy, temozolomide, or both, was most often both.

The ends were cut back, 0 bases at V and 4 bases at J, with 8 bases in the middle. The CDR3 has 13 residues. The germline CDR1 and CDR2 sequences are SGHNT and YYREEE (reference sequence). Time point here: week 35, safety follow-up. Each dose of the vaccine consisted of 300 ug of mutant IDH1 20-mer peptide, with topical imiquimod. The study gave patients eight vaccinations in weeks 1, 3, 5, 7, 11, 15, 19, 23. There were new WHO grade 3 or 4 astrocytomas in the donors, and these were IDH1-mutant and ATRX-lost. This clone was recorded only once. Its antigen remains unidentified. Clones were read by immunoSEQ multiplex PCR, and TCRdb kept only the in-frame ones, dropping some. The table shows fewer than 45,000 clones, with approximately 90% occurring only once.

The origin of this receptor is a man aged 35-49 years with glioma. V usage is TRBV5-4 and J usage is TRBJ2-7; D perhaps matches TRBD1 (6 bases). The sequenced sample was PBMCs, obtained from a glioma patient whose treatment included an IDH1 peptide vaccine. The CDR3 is CASSLAQGYEQYF. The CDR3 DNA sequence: TGTGCCAGCAGCTTGGCACAGGGTTACGAGCAGTACTTC.